Below are 20 T cell receptor beta chains sequenced from a single sample in a study of OX40 agonist ivuxolimab in advanced cancers. Sequencing used immunoSEQ multiplex PCR; TCRdb keeps in-frame clones, though not all of them. The table lists 60,000 to 70,000 clones, about 87% of them singletons. Sequenced material: CD4+ or CD8+ T cells sorted from blood, taken in a trial of the OX40 agonist ivuxolimab. Source of these receptors: an adult with an advanced solid tumor such as melanoma, head and neck, liver or kidney cancer.

The chain uses TRBV6-5 and TRBJ1-1; 7 bases agree with TRBD1. V lost 5 bases to trimming and J lost 2 bases; unmatched junction nucleotides: 5. The CDR3 covers 14 residues. Germline lookup yields CDR1 MNHEY and CDR2 SVGAGI. The CDR3 region is CASSAQGGNTEAFF. In DNA, the CDR3 is TGTGCCAGCAGTGCCCAGGGGGGTAACACTGAAGCTTTCTTT.

The sample holds one count of this clone. The chain carries TRBV29-1 and TRBJ1-1; D not resolved. V was cut by 0 bases and J by 4 bases, with 15 bases left in between. Germline V gene lookup returns CDR1 SQVTM and CDR2 ANQGSEA. The CDR3 loop spans 15 amino acids. CDR3 protein: CSVEDFPDVRTEAFF. The CDR3 coding sequence is TGCAGCGTTGAAGATTTTCCCGACGTGCGCACTGAAGCTTTCTTT.

About this clone: At one of its ends the junction is not consistent with the germline gene, which may arise from a read error. J is TRBJ1-2 and V is TRBV5-1; D not certain. The CDR3 consists of 13 residues. Germline assignment: CDR1 SGHRS and CDR2 YFSETQ. In DNA form, the CDR3 reads TGCGCCAGCGGCTTCGAGGTGGCGGATGGCTACACCTTC. Amino acid sequence: CASGFEVADGYTF.

The CDR3 DNA sequence: TGCGCCAGCAGCTTGGACGGTCATTACCTTTCTAGCACAGATACGCAGTATTTT. Translated: CASSLDGHYLSSTDTQYF. V and J are TRBV5-1 and TRBJ2-3; D is unresolved. Deletions cut 0 bases from V and 0 bases from J, with 17 bases between. Germline loops: CDR1 SGHRS, CDR2 YFSETQ. The CDR3 spans 18 residues.

CDR3 protein: CASSSSGSGNEQFF. As DNA, the CDR3 is TGTGCCAGCAGCTCCTCAGGGTCGGGCAATGAGCAGTTCTTC. The chain links TRBV11-2 to TRBJ2-1; TRBD1 is a possible D gene (5 bases). V was cut by 4 bases and J by 6 bases, with 13 bases left in between. Germline CDR1 and CDR2: SGHAT and FQNNGV. CDR3 length: 14 amino acids.

This clone was counted a single time. This rearrangement joins TRBV27 to TRBJ2-7; TRBD1 aligns across 9 bases. This CDR3 is 16 amino acids long. The germline V gene encodes CDR1 MNHEY and CDR2 SMNVEV (reference sequence). J gave up 4 bases and V 0 bases, and 7 bases lay outside the gene matches. The CDR3 DNA reads as TGTGCCAGCAGTTTATCGGACGGGACAGGGCGGTACGAGCAGTACTTC. Its translation: CASSLSDGTGRYEQYF.

This chain joins TRBV30 and TRBJ2-3; weak D call: TRBD2 (6 bases). This CDR3 contains 12 residues. Trimming pared 4 bases from V and 9 bases from J, leaving 14 bases between. CDR1 GTSNPN and CDR2 SVGIG come from the germline V gene (reference sequence). The CDR3: CAWKLGAGTQYF. The CDR3 DNA sequence: TGTGCCTGGAAACTAGGGGCGGGGACGCAGTATTTT.

V and J are TRBV23-1 and TRBJ1-2; maybe TRBD1 (5 bases). TRBV23-1 is known as an ORF, though its function is uncertain. The CDR3 length is 15 residues. V was pared by 0 bases and J by 4 bases, with 12 bases between. CDR3 in DNA: TGCGCCAGCAGTCAATCGGCGGGGCCGGGCTATGGCTACACCTTC. It specifies CASSQSAGPGYGYTF.

The chain has TRBV10-3 and TRBJ2-3, with no clear D. The CDR3 extends over 13 amino acids. In germline, CDR1 is ENHRY, CDR2 SYGVKD. V was pared by 0 bases and J by 3 bases, with 4 bases between. The CDR3 nucleotides are TGTGCCATCAGTGAGTCGAAAACAGATACGCAGTATTTT. Its translation is CAISESKTDTQYF.

The chain has TRBV10-2 and TRBJ2-4; 13 bases line up with TRBD2. The CDR3 runs 15 residues. V trimming: 4 bases; J trimming: 12 bases; junction bases outside the gene matches: 9. Germline V CDR1 and CDR2: WSHSY, SAAADI. The CDR3 sequence is CASSGGTSGIRHQYF. CDR3 in DNA: TGCGCCAGCAGTGGGGGGACTAGCGGGATCCGTCATCAGTACTTC.

The chain couples TRBV2 to TRBJ2-7; 7 bases are shared with TRBD1. Germline loops: CDR1 SNHLY, CDR2 FYNNEI. J was trimmed by 0 bases and V by 6 bases; bases with no gene match: 2. The CDR3 sequence is 13 residues long. DNA of the CDR3: TGTGCCAGCAGGGGACAGTACTCCTACGAGCAGTACTTC. The encoded protein is CASRGQYSYEQYF.

This chain links TRBV12-2 with TRBJ2-7. TRBV12-2 is a pseudogene segment. The CDR3 is made up of 17 amino acids. CDR3 sequence: CASRLPHKGSEVYEQYF. CDR3 in DNA: TGTGCAAGTCGCTTACCCCACAAAGGCTCTGAAGTCTACGAGCAGTACTTC.

The chain is built from TRBV13 and TRBJ2-7; a weak D match, TRBD1 (7 bases). This CDR3 is 15 amino acids long. Per germline, CDR1 PRHDT and CDR2 FYEKMQ (reference sequence). Trimming removed 5 bases from V and 4 bases from J, with 18 bases in between. Here the CDR3 DNA reads TGTGCCAGCAGCCTCCAGGGGGGTTCGAGTTACGAGCAGTACTTC. This sequence encodes CASSLQGGSSYEQYF.

This clone was found a few times. The CDR3 protein is CASSLERENYGYTF. CDR3 bases: TGTGCCAGCAGCCTTGAACGGGAGAACTATGGCTACACCTTC. This chain joins TRBV4-2 and TRBJ1-2; no firm D call. Germline CDR1 is LGHNA and CDR2 is YNFKEQ. Trimming cost V 4 bases and J 2 bases, with 11 bases left between them. The CDR3 sequence is 14 residues long.

The V and J genes are TRBV6-6 and TRBJ2-7; D is possibly TRBD2 (6 bases). This CDR3 comprises 14 residues. CDR1 and CDR2 (germline): MNHNY, SVGAGI (reference sequence). The ends were cut back, 7 bases at V and 0 bases at J, with 13 bases in the middle. CDR3 amino acids: CASTTDGGSYEQYF. In DNA form, the CDR3 reads TGTGCCAGCACGACCGACGGGGGCTCCTACGAGCAGTACTTC.

The chain has TRBV7-6 and TRBJ2-1; TRBD2 aligns across 10 bases. Germline V CDR1 and CDR2: SGHVS, FNYEAQ. The CDR3 is 18 residues long. With 5 bases clipped from V and 4 bases from J, the junction kept 14 bases outside the gene matches. The CDR3 DNA reads as TGTGCCAGCAGCCCAGCTAGCGGGGGAGCCTCACTGTACAATGAGCAGTTCTTC. Its protein is CASSPASGGASLYNEQFF.

The V gene is TRBV19, the J gene TRBJ1-2; D ambiguous. The CDR3 runs 16 residues. V lost 0 bases and J lost 6, with 17 bases in between. Germline assignment: CDR1 LNHDA and CDR2 SQIVND (reference sequence). CDR3 coding DNA: TGTGCCAGTAGTATAGATCTAGGACGCAAGACACATGGCTACACCTTC. Protein: CASSIDLGRKTHGYTF.

The V and J genes are TRBV2 and TRBJ2-3; D uncertain. The CDR3 length is 12 residues. Germline V gene sequence: CDR1 SNHLY, CDR2 FYNNEI. Trimming took off 7 bases at V and 2 bases at J, with 7 bases between the two ends. The CDR3: CASNSNTDTQYF. The CDR3 DNA reads as TGTGCCAGCAACTCCAACACAGATACGCAGTATTTT.

The J gene is TRBJ2-7, the V gene TRBV10-2, with TRBD2 identical over 10 bases. The ends lost 6 bases at V and 2 bases at J; junction bases unmatched: 4. This CDR3 spans 14 amino acids. In germline, CDR1 is WSHSY, CDR2 SAAADI. The CDR3 reads CASSQREGTYEQYF. For the CDR3, the DNA is TGCGCCAGCAGCCAGCGGGAGGGTACCTACGAGCAGTACTTC.

The chain joins TRBV27 to TRBJ1-6, with 7 bases matching TRBD1. The germline gives CDR1 MNHEY, CDR2 SMNVEV (reference sequence). The CDR3 spans 13 residues. The trim removed 3 bases at V and 8 bases at J, leaving 1 base unmatched. CDR3 residues: CASSFRGDSPLHF. CDR3 DNA sequence: TGTGCCAGCAGTTTCAGGGGGGATTCACCCCTCCACTTT.